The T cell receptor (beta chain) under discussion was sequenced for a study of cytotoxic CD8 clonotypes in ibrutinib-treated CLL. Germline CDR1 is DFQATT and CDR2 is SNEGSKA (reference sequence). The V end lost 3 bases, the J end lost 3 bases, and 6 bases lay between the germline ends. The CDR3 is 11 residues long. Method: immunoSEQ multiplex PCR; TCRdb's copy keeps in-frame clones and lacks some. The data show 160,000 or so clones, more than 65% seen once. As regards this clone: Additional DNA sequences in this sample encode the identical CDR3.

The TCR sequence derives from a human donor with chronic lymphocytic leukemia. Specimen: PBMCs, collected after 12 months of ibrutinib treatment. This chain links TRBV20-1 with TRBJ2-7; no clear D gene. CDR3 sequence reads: CSASKDYEQYF. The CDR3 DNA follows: TGCAGTGCTAGTAAGGACTACGAGCAGTACTTC.